Presented here are 9 T cell receptor beta chains from one specimen sequenced in a study of blood T cell repertoires in COVID-19. The table came from immunoSEQ multiplex PCR; TCRdb's copy has only in-frame clones and leaves some out. The table has 110,000 to 150,000 clones, around 86% seen once; the top ten hold 4% to 5%. Sample: peripheral blood. The receptors here all came from a woman at least 80 years old with acute or convalescent COVID-19.

This sequence joins TRBV4-1 and TRBJ1-2, with no clear D. The germline CDR1 and CDR2 sequences are MGHRA and YSYEKL. The V end was cut by 0 bases, the J end by 4 bases, with 12 bases between. CDR3 length: 15 amino acids. CDR3 sequence (DNA): TGCGCCAGCAGCCAAGACTCGTCAGGCGCCTATGGCTACACCTTC. Translation: CASSQDSSGAYGYTF.

This rearrangement joins TRBV11-2 to TRBJ2-3, with D possibly being TRBD2 (5 bases). This CDR3 has 15 residues. Germline assignment: CDR1 SGHAT and CDR2 FQNNGV. Trimming stripped 5 bases from V and 0 bases from J, with 12 bases between. The CDR3 here is CASSEAVTSTDTQYF. The CDR3 region has the DNA TGTGCCAGCAGCGAAGCGGTGACTAGCACAGATACGCAGTATTTT. Variable domain in full (rest from reference TRBV11-2 and TRBJ2-3): EAGVAQSPRYKIIEKRQSVAFWCNPISGHATLYWYQQILGQGPKLLIQFQNNGVVDDSQLPKDRFSAERLKGVDSTLKIQPAKLEDSAVYLCASSEAVTSTDTQYFGPGTRLTVL.

The chain carries TRBV4-1 and TRBJ1-2; tentative D call: TRBD1 (5 bases). Trimming pared 3 bases from V and 3 bases from J, leaving 17 bases between. Germline V gene lookup returns CDR1 MGHRA and CDR2 YSYEKL. This CDR3 region has 16 residues. Here the CDR3 reads CASSHRLTRGDYGYTF. The CDR3 DNA sequence: TGCGCCAGCAGCCATCGGCTAACACGGGGGGACTATGGCTACACCTTC.

The chain uses TRBV6-5 and TRBJ1-6; 12 bases line up with TRBD1. Looked up from germline, CDR1 is MNHEY and CDR2 is SVGAGI. Losses at the gene ends were 6 bases for V and 10 bases for J; bases not matched to a gene: 7. The CDR3 is made up of 15 amino acids. The chain's CDR3 is CASRAGTGGESPLHF. CDR3 DNA sequence: TGTGCCAGCAGAGCCGGGACAGGGGGCGAATCACCCCTCCACTTT.

V gene TRBV2 combines with J gene TRBJ1-6; D unresolved. From germline, CDR1 is SNHLY and CDR2 FYNNEI. V was shortened by 6 bases and J by 5 bases, with 17 bases between the two germline ends. This CDR3 has 16 residues. CDR3 region: CASRGSAGNNNSPLHF. The CDR3 DNA follows: TGTGCCAGCAGGGGGTCTGCCGGGAATAATAATTCACCCCTCCACTTT.

This rearrangement joins TRBV2 to TRBJ1-2, with D perhaps TRBD1 (6 bases). V gave up 1 base and J gave up 3 bases, with 9 bases separating them. This CDR3 comprises 14 residues. Germline V CDR1 and CDR2: SNHLY, FYNNEI. CDR3: CASSEGTEYYGYTF. CDR3 in DNA: TGTGCCAGCAGTGAAGGGACAGAATACTATGGCTACACCTTC.

The chain couples TRBV21-1 to TRBJ2-3; TRBD1 reflects the table's D call only, with no check against the DNA. TRBV21-1 is designated a pseudogene. This CDR3 contains 17 residues. The CDR3 region has the DNA TGTGCCAGCAGCAAATCATTCCAGGGCCCATGTGAAGATACGCAGTATTTT. Its protein product is CASSKSFQGPCEDTQYF.

The chain joins TRBV2 to TRBJ1-4, with no clear D. The germline V gene encodes CDR1 SNHLY and CDR2 FYNNEI. The CDR3 has 14 amino acids. V was pared by 7 bases and J by 6 bases, with 15 bases between. This CDR3 reads CASNLYSADEKLFF. CDR3 bases: TGTGCCAGCAATCTTTACTCTGCGGATGAAAAACTGTTTTTT.

The chain couples TRBV9 to TRBJ1-6; D unresolved. V lost 3 bases to trimming and J lost 10 bases, with 14 bases between them. Germline CDR1 and CDR2: SGDLS and YYNGEE. The CDR3 runs 14 residues. CDR3: CASSEAGYGSPLHF. Here the CDR3 DNA reads TGTGCCAGCAGCGAGGCGGGATACGGCTCACCCCTCCACTTT.